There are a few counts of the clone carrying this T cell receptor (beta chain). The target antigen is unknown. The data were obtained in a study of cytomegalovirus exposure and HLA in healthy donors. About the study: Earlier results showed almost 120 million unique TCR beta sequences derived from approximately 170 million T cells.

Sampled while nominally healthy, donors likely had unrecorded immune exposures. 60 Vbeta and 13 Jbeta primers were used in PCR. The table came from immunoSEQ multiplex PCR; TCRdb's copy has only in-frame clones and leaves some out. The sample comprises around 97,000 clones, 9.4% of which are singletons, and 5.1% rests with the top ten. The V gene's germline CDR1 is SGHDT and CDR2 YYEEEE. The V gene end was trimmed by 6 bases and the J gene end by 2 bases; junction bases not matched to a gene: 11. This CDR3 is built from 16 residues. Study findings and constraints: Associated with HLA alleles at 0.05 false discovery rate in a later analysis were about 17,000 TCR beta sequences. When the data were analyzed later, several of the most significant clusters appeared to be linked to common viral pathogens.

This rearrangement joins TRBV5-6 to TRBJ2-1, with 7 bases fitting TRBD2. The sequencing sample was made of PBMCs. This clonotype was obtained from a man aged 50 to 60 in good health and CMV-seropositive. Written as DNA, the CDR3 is TGTGCCAGCACCGTCGGGCCCAGCGGGACCTACAATGAGCAGTTCTTC. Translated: CASTVGPSGTYNEQFF.